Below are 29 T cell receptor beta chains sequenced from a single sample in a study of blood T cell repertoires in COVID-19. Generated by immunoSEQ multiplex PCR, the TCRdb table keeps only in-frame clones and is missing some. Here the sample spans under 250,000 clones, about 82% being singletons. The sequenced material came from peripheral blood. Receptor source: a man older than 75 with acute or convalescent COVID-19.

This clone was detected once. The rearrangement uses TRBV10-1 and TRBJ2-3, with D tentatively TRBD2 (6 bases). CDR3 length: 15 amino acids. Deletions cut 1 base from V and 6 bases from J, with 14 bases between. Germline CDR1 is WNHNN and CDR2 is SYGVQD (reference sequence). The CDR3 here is CASSELGGGPDTQYF. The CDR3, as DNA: TGCGCCAGCAGTGAGTTGGGGGGAGGCCCCGATACGCAGTATTTT.

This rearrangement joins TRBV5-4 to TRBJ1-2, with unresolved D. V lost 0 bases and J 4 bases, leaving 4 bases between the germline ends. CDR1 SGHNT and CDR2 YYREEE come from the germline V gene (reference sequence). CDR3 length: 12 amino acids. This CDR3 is CASSLDSYGYTF. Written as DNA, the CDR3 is TGTGCCAGCAGCTTGGACAGCTATGGCTACACCTTC.

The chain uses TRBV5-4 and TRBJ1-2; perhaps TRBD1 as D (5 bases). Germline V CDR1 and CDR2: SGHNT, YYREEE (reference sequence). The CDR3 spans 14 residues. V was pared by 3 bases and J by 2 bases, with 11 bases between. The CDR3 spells CASSSGTVNYGYTF. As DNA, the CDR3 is TGTGCCAGCAGCTCTGGGACTGTCAACTATGGCTACACCTTC.

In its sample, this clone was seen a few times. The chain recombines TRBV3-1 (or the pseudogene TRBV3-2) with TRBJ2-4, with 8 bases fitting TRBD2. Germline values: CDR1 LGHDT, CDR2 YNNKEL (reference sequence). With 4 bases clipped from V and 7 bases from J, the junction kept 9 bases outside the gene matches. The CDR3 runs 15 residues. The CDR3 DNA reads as TGTGCCAGCAGCCGGTCCAACGGGAGGGCTAACATTCAGTACTTC. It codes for CASSRSNGRANIQYF.

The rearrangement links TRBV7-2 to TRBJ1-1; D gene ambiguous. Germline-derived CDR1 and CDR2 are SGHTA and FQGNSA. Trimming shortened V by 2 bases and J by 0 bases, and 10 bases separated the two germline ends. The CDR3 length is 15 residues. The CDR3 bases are TGTGCCAGCAGCTTAAGTATTGGCATGAACACTGAAGCTTTCTTT. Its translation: CASSLSIGMNTEAFF.

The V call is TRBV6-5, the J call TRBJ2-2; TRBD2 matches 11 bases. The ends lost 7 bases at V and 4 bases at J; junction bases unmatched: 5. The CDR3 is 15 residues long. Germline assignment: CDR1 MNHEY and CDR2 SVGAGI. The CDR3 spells CASMPLAGVTGELFF. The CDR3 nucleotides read TGTGCCAGCATGCCACTAGCGGGGGTCACCGGGGAGCTGTTTTTT.

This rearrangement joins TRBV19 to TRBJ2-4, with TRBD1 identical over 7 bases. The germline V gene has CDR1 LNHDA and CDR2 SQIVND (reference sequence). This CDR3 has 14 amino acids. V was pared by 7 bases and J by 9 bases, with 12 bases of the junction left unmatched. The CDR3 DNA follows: TGTGCCAGTACCCCCGACAGGGTATCGACCATTCAGTACTTC. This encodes CASTPDRVSTIQYF.

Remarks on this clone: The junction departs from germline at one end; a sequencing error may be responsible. CDR3 in amino acids: CAITEGGLASADTQYF. In nucleotides, the CDR3 is TGTGCCATCACTGAGGGTGGGCTGGCCTCGGCAGATACGCAGTATTTT. The chain uses TRBV10-3 and TRBJ2-3, with D possibly TRBD2 on 5 matching bases. Germline V CDR1 and CDR2: ENHRY, SYGVKD. This CDR3 contains 16 residues.

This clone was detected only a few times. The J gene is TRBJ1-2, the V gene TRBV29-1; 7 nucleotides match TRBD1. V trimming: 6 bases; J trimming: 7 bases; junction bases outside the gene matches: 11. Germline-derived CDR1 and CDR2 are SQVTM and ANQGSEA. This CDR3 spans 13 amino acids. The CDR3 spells CSVRDREGLGYTF. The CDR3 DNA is TGCAGCGTACGGGACAGAGAAGGCCTTGGCTACACCTTC.

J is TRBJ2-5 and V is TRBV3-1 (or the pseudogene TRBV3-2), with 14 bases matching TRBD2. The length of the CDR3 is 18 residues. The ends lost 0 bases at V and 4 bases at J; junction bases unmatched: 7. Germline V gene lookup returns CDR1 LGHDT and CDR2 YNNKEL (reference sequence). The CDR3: CASSQDLRLAGGRETQYF. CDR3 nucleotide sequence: TGTGCCAGCAGCCAAGATCTGAGACTAGCGGGGGGGAGAGAGACCCAGTACTTC.

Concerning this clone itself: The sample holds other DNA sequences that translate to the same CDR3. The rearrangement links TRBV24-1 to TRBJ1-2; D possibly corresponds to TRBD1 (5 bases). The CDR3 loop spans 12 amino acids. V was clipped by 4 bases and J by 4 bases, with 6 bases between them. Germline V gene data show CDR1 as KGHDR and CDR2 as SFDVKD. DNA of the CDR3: TGTGCCACCAGTGAAACAGGCTATGGCTACACCTTC. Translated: CATSETGYGYTF.

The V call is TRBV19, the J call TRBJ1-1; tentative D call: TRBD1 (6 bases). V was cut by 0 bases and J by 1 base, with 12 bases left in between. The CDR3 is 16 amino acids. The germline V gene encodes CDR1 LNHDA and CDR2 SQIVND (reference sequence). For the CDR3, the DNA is TGTGCCAGTAGTATAGAGAGGGGGTGGGGGAACACTGAAGCTTTCTTT. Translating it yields CASSIERGWGNTEAFF. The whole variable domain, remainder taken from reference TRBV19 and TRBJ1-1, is DGGITQSPKYLFRKEGQNVTLSCEQNLNHDAMYWYRQDPGQGLRLIYYSQIVNDFQKGDIAEGYSVSREKKESFPLTVTSAQKNPTAFYLCASSIERGWGNTEAFFGQGTRLTVV.

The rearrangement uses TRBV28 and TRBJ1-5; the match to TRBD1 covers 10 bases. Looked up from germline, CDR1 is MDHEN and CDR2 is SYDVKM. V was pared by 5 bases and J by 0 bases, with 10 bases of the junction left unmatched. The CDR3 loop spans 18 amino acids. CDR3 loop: CASSHGTGVLYSNQPQHF. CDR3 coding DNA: TGTGCCAGCAGTCACGGGACAGGGGTCCTCTATAGCAATCAGCCCCAGCATTTT. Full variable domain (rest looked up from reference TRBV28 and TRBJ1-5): DVKVTQSSRYLVKRTGEKVFLECVQDMDHENMFWYRQDPGLGLRLIYFSYDVKMKEKGDIPEGYSVSREKKERFSLILESASTNQTSMYLCASSHGTGVLYSNQPQHFGDGTRLSIL.

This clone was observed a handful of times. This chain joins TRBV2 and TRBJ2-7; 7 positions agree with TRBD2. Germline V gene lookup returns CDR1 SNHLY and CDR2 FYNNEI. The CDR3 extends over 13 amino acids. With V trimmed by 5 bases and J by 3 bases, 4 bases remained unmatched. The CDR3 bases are TGTGCCAGCAGTTGGGCGGGGGTCTACGAGCAGTACTTC. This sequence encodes CASSWAGVYEQYF.

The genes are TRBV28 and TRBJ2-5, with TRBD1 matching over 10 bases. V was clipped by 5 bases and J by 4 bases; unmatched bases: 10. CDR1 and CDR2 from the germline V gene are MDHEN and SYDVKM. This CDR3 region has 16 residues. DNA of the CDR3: TGTGCCAGCAGTGGGGGGGACAGGGGAAGGAGAGAGACCCAGTACTTC. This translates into CASSGGDRGRRETQYF.

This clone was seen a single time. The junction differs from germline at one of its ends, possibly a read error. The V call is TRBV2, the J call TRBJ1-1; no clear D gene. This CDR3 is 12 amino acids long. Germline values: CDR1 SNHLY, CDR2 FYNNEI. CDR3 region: CASREGVAEAFF. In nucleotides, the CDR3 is TGTGCCAGCAGGGAAGGTGTAGCTGAAGCTTTCTTT.

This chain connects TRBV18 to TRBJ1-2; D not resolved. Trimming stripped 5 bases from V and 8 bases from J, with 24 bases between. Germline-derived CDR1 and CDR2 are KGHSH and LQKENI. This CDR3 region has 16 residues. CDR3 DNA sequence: TGTGCCAGCTCAACCAGTGTGGGTCCCAGGTCAGAAGGCTACACCTTC. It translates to CASSTSVGPRSEGYTF.

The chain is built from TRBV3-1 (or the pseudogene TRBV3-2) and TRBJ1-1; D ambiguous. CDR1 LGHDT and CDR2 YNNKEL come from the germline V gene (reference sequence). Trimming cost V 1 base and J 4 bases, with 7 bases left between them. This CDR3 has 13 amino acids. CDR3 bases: TGTGCCAGCAGCCAAGTGAGAAGCACTGAAGCTTTCTTT. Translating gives CASSQVRSTEAFF.

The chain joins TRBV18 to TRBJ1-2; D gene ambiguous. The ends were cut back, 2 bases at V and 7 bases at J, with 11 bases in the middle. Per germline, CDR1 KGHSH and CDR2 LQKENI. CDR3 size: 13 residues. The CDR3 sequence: CASSPKATAGYTF. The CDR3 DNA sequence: TGTGCCAGCTCACCAAAAGCAACAGCTGGCTACACCTTC. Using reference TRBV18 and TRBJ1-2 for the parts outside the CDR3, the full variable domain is NAGVMQNPRHLVRRRGQEARLRCSPMKGHSHVYWYRQLPEEGLKFMVYLQKENIIDESGMPKERFSAEFPKEGPSILRIQQVVRGDSAAYFCASSPKATAGYTFGSGTRLTVV.

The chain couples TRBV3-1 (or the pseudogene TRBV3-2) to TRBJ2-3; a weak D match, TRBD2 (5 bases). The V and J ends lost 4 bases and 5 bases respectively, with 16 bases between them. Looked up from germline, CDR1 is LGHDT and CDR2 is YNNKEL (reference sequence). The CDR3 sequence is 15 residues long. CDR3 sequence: CASSPPGVLGDTQYF. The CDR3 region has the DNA TGTGCCAGCAGCCCCCCCGGGGTTCTTGGAGATACGCAGTATTTT.

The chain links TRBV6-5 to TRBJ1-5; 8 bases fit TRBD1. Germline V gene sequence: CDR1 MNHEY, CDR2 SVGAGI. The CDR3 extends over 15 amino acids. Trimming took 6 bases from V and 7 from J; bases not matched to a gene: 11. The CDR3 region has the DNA TGTGCCAGCAGCTATCAGGGCAGGGGGCGGCAGCCCCAGCATTTT. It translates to CASSYQGRGRQPQHF.

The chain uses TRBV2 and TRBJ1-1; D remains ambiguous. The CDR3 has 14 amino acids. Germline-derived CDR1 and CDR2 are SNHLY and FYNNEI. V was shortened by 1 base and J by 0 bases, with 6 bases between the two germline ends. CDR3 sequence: CASSEVAVNTEAFF. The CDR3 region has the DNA TGTGCCAGCAGTGAAGTCGCGGTGAACACTGAAGCTTTCTTT.

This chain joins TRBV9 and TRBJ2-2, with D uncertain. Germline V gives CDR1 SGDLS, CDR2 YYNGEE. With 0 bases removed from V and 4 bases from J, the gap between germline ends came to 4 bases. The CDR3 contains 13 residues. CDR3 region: CASSVAFTGELFF. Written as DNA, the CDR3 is TGTGCCAGCAGCGTAGCGTTCACCGGGGAGCTGTTTTTT.

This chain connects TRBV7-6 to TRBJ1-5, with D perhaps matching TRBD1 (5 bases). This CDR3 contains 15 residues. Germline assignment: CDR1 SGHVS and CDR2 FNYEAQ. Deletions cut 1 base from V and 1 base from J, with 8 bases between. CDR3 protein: CASSLGGESNQPQHF. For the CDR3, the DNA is TGTGCCAGCAGCTTAGGGGGGGAAAGCAATCAGCCCCAGCATTTT. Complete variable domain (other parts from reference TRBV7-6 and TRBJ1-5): GAGVSQSPRYKVTKRGQDVALRCDPISGHVSLYWYRQALGQGPEFLTYFNYEAQQDKSGLPNDRFSAERPEGSISTLTIQRTEQRDSAMYRCASSLGGESNQPQHFGDGTRLSIL.

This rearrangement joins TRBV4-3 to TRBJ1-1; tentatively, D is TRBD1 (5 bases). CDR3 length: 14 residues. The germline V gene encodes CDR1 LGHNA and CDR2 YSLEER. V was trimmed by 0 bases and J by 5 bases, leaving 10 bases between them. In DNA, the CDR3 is TGCGCCAGCAGCCAAGATCTTGGGGGGACTGAAGCTTTCTTT. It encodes CASSQDLGGTEAFF.

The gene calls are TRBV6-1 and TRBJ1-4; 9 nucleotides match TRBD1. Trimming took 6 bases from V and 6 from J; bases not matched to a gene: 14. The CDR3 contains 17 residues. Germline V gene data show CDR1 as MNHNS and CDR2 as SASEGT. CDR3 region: CASSEMGQGAWDEKLFF. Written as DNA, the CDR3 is TGTGCCAGCAGCGAAATGGGACAGGGAGCCTGGGATGAAAAACTGTTTTTT.

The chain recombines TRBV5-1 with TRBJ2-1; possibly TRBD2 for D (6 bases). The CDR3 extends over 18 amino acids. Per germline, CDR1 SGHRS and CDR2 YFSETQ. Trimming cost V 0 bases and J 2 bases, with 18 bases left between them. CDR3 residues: CASSLAGTSLMPYNEQFF. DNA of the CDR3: TGCGCCAGCAGCTTGGCCGGGACTTCTCTTATGCCCTACAATGAGCAGTTCTTC.

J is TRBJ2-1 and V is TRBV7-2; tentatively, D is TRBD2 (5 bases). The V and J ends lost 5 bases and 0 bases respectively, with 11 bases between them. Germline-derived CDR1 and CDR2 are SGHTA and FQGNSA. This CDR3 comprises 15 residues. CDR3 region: CASSRAASSYNEQFF. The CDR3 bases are TGTGCCAGCAGCAGAGCGGCTAGCTCCTACAATGAGCAGTTCTTC.

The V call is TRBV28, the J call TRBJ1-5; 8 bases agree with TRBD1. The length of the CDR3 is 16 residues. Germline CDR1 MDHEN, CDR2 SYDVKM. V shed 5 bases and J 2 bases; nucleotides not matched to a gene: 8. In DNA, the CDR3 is TGTGCCAGCAGTCCTTGGACAGGGTCGGGCAATCAGCCCCAGCATTTT. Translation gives CASSPWTGSGNQPQHF.